Each of the 32 T cell receptor beta chains below was sequenced from the same sample in a study of monozygotic twins with inflammatory bowel disease. Reanalyzing the 5' RACE reads, TCRdb keeps one entry per CDR3 protein, without DNA. The clone table shows approximately 330,000 distinct CDR3 sequences, with the ten largest holding 2% to 2.5%. Sequenced: blood. The source is a human donor with ulcerative colitis or Crohn's disease, or a healthy co-twin of an affected twin (not recorded which).

CDR3 loop: CASSSVYTGTVYEQYF. V and J are TRBV27 and TRBJ2-7; TCRdb's D gene call, TRBD1, goes unchecked for lack of DNA. Germline CDR1 reads MNHEY; CDR2 reads SMNVEV (reference sequence). CDR3 size: 16 residues.

This chain uses TRBV5-1 with TRBJ2-7; the D call from TCRdb, TRBD1, cannot be confirmed without DNA. The germline gives CDR1 SGHRS, CDR2 YFSETQ. The CDR3 covers 14 residues. CDR3 loop: CASSLVEPPYEQYF.

This chain links TRBV10-3 with TRBJ2-3; TCRdb returns TRBD2, unconfirmable since there is no DNA. The length of the CDR3 is 19 residues. Germline CDR1 reads ENHRY; CDR2 reads SYGVKD. The CDR3 here is CAISESGDYKSVGTDTQYF.

The CDR3 spells CASSQARTGGKFSDTQYF. The chain couples TRBV3-1 to TRBJ2-3; TCRdb gives TRBD1 as the D gene, but with no DNA this cannot be confirmed. The CDR3 has 18 amino acids. From germline, CDR1 is LGHDT and CDR2 YNNKEL (reference sequence).

CDR3 sequence reads: CASSLGGGAAGGYTF. V is TRBV7-2 and J is TRBJ1-2. CDR3 length: 15 amino acids. Germline lookup yields CDR1 SGHTA and CDR2 FQGNSA. The whole variable domain, remainder taken from reference TRBV7-2 and TRBJ1-2, is GAGVSQSPSNKVTEKGKDVELRCDPISGHTALYWYRQSLGQGLEFLIYFQGNSAPDKSGLPSDRFSAERTGGSVSTLTIQRTQQEDSAVYLCASSLGGGAAGGYTFGSGTRLTVV.

This chain joins TRBV5-1 and TRBJ1-2; TCRdb's D gene call, TRBD1, goes unchecked for lack of DNA. Germline lookup yields CDR1 SGHRS and CDR2 YFSETQ. CDR3 length equals 13 residues. The CDR3 sequence: CASSFRAVDGYTF.

V usage is TRBV6-6 and J usage is TRBJ2-7; TCRdb's assignment of TRBD1 cannot be checked, as there is no DNA. Germline V gives CDR1 MNHNY, CDR2 SVGAGI (reference sequence). There are 13 residues in the CDR3. The chain's CDR3 is CAGKGGDSYEQYF.

This chain connects TRBV29-1 to TRBJ2-5; TCRdb's assignment of TRBD1 cannot be checked, as there is no DNA. The CDR3 length is 14 residues. CDR1 is SQVTM and CDR2 is ANQGSEA in the germline V gene. The CDR3 loop reads CSVEGATYQETQYF.

The chain couples TRBV6-5 to TRBJ1-2; lacking DNA, the TRBD1 call made by TCRdb goes unchecked. This CDR3 contains 14 residues. Germline values: CDR1 MNHEY, CDR2 SVGAGI. CDR3 residues: CASSYQRQGYGYTF.

V is TRBV5-4 and J is TRBJ2-1. The V gene's germline CDR1 is SGHNT and CDR2 YYREEE (reference sequence). This CDR3 contains 16 residues. The CDR3 is CASSFPRGTANNEQFF.

V and J are TRBV12-3 or TRBV12-4 and TRBJ2-3; the D gene TCRdb calls, TRBD1, cannot be checked with no DNA. This CDR3 is 16 amino acids long. CDR3 region: CASRGAGTISTDTQYF.

The chain uses TRBV4-3 and TRBJ2-3; TCRdb indicates TRBD1, and absent DNA this call remains unverified. CDR3 length: 14 amino acids. Germline CDR1 reads LGHNA; CDR2 reads YSLEER. The CDR3: CASSQPGTHATQYF.

The rearrangement joins TRBV28 to TRBJ1-5; the TRBD1 assignment by TCRdb is unverifiable without DNA. Germline V gives CDR1 MDHEN, CDR2 SYDVKM. The CDR3 covers 14 residues. CDR3 amino acids: CASSLGQGTRPQHF.

This chain connects TRBV28 to TRBJ2-1; TCRdb's D call of TRBD2 is untestable without DNA. Germline CDR1 and CDR2: MDHEN and SYDVKM. This CDR3 has 15 residues. The CDR3 is CASSSDLTEGNEQFF.

The rearrangement links TRBV3-1 to TRBJ1-1; TCRdb gives TRBD1 as the D gene, but with no DNA this cannot be confirmed. Germline CDR1 reads LGHDT; CDR2 reads YNNKEL (reference sequence). The CDR3 totals 14 residues. This CDR3 reads CASSPGGGVSEAFF.

This chain uses TRBV5-1 with TRBJ2-7; the TCRdb D gene call, TRBD1, has no DNA to confirm it. The V gene's germline CDR1 is SGHRS and CDR2 YFSETQ. This CDR3 region has 16 residues. The CDR3 here is CASSLHGVGGGLEQYF.

This rearrangement joins TRBV7-9 to TRBJ1-4; TCRdb designates TRBD1, a call that cannot be tested without DNA. The CDR3 totals 13 residues. In germline, CDR1 is SEHNR, CDR2 FQNEAQ (reference sequence). The CDR3 reads CASRDRDNEKLFF.

The chain links TRBV4-1 to TRBJ2-7; with no DNA, the TCRdb D assignment of TRBD1 cannot be verified. Germline CDR1 is MGHRA and CDR2 is YSYEKL. The CDR3 runs to 16 residues. CDR3: CASSQAPGQGNYEQYF.

V usage is TRBV27 and J usage is TRBJ1-5. CDR1 MNHEY and CDR2 SMNVEV come from the germline V gene (reference sequence). This CDR3 is built from 14 residues. The CDR3 sequence: CASRAGLRRQPQHF.

V usage is TRBV11-2 and J usage is TRBJ1-4; TCRdb's D call of TRBD1 is untestable without DNA. CDR1 is SGHAT and CDR2 is FQNNGV in the germline V gene. The CDR3 has 15 amino acids. The CDR3 region is CASSWGWGGDEKLFF. The whole variable domain, remainder taken from reference TRBV11-2 and TRBJ1-4, is EAGVAQSPRYKIIEKRQSVAFWCNPISGHATLYWYQQILGQGPKLLIQFQNNGVVDDSQLPKDRFSAERLKGVDSTLKIQPAKLEDSAVYLCASSWGWGGDEKLFFGSGTQLSVL.

V and J are TRBV4-2 and TRBJ2-1; as DNA is missing, the TRBD2 call by TCRdb cannot be tested. There are 15 residues in the CDR3. Germline V gene lookup returns CDR1 LGHNA and CDR2 YNFKEQ. The chain's CDR3 is CASSQALGLSREQFF.

The rearrangement uses TRBV4-3 and TRBJ1-1; the D gene TCRdb calls, TRBD1, cannot be checked with no DNA. CDR1 is LGHNA, CDR2 YSLEER, per germline. This CDR3 has 17 amino acids. The CDR3: CASSQDRGRAMNTEAFF.

The rearrangement uses TRBV2 and TRBJ2-1. CDR1 is SNHLY, CDR2 FYNNEI, per germline. The length of the CDR3 is 15 residues. CDR3 in amino acids: CASSERGDSYNEQFF.

CDR3 sequence reads: CASSTPGQLNEAFF. The gene calls are TRBV28 and TRBJ1-1; lacking DNA, the TRBD1 call made by TCRdb goes unchecked. Germline CDR1 is MDHEN and CDR2 is SYDVKM. The CDR3 spans 14 residues.

The rearrangement uses TRBV7-2 and TRBJ1-6. CDR3 length equals 13 residues. Germline V CDR1 and CDR2: SGHTA, FQGNSA. This chain's CDR3 is CASSLDLRSPLHF. The full variable domain, rest sourced from reference TRBV7-2 and TRBJ1-6, is GAGVSQSPSNKVTEKGKDVELRCDPISGHTALYWYRQSLGQGLEFLIYFQGNSAPDKSGLPSDRFSAERTGGSVSTLTIQRTQQEDSAVYLCASSLDLRSPLHFGNGTRLTVT.

This rearrangement joins TRBV5-1 to TRBJ2-3; the D call from TCRdb, TRBD1, cannot be confirmed without DNA. There are 14 residues in the CDR3. CDR1 SGHRS and CDR2 YFSETQ come from the germline V gene. The CDR3 sequence is CASSTGRSTDTQYF.

The chain's CDR3 is CASSQPDRSIYEQYF. This chain joins TRBV7-2 and TRBJ2-7; TCRdb indicates TRBD1, and absent DNA this call remains unverified. The CDR3 runs 15 residues. CDR1 SGHTA and CDR2 FQGNSA come from the germline V gene.

The chain uses TRBV20-1 and TRBJ1-1; there is no DNA to check the TCRdb D call of TRBD1. Germline lookup yields CDR1 DFQATT and CDR2 SNEGSKA (reference sequence). The CDR3 spans 13 residues. This chain's CDR3 is CSARGGQGVEAFF.

The chain joins TRBV20-1 to TRBJ1-2; no DNA is available, so the TRBD1 call from TCRdb remains unchecked. The CDR3 is made up of 14 amino acids. CDR1 is DFQATT, CDR2 SNEGSKA, per germline (reference sequence). CDR3 sequence: CSARDRGTGNGYTF.

The chain joins TRBV27 to TRBJ2-5; absent DNA, TCRdb's TRBD2 call cannot be checked. The CDR3 runs 14 residues. Germline CDR1 is MNHEY and CDR2 is SMNVEV (reference sequence). The CDR3 reads CASSLGLAGETQYF.

The chain links TRBV10-2 to TRBJ1-1; the D call of TRBD1 rests on TCRdb alone, since no DNA is present to check it. Per the germline V gene, CDR1 is WSHSY and CDR2 is SAAADI. This CDR3 contains 13 residues. The CDR3 spells CASSESGRVEAFF.

The rearrangement links TRBV6-2 or TRBV6-3 to TRBJ1-3. There are 16 residues in the CDR3. Germline CDR1 and CDR2: MNHEY and SVGEGT. The CDR3 spells CASSYDFRTGGNTIYF.